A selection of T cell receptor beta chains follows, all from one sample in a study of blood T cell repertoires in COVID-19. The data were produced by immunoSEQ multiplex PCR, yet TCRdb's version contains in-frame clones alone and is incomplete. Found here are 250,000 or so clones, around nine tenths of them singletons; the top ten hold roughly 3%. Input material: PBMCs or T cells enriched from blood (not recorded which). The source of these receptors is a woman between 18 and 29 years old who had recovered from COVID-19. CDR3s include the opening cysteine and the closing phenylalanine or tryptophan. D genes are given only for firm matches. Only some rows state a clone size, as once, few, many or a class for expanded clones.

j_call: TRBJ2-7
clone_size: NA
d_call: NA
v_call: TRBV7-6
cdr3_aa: CASSLSSESYEQYF
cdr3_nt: TGTGCCAGCAGCTTAAGTAGCGAGTCCTACGAGCAGTACTTC

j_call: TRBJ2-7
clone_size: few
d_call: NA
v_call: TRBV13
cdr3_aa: CASQIRRGLSSYEQYF
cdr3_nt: TGTGCCAGCCAAATCAGGAGGGGGCTCAGCTCCTACGAGCAGTACTTC

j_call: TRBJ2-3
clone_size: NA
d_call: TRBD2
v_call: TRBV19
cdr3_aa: CASRLAGTDTQYF
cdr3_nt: TGTGCCAGTAGACTAGCGGGCACAGATACGCAGTATTTT

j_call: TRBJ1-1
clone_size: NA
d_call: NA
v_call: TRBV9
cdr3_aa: CASSSRATYTEAFF
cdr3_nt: TGTGCCAGCAGCTCCAGGGCCACCTACACTGAAGCTTTCTTT

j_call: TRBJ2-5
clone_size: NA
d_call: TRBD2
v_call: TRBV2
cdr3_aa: CASSEPSGGAETQYF
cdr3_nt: TGTGCCAGCAGTGAACCCAGCGGGGGGGCGGAGACCCAGTACTTC

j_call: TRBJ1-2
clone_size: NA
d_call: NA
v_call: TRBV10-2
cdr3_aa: CASTGDKEGYTF
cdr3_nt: TGCGCCAGCACCGGGGACAAGGAAGGCTACACCTTC

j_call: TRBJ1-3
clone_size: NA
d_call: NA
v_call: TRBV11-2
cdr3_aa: CASSFGGSGNTIYF
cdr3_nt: TGTGCCAGCAGCTTCGGAGGGTCCGGAAACACCATATATTTT

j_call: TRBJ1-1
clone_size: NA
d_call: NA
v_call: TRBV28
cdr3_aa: CASSIHQARRDTEAFF
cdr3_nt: TGTGCCAGCAGTATTCATCAAGCCCGGAGGGACACTGAAGCTTTCTTT

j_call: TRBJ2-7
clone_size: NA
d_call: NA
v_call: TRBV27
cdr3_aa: CASPFARQEPYEQYF
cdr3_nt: TGTGCCAGCCCTTTTGCGAGACAGGAGCCCTACGAGCAGTACTTC

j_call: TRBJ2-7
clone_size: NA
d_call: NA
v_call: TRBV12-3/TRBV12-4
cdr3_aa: CASSLEQIYEQYF
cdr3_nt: TGTGCCAGCAGTTTGGAACAGATCTACGAGCAGTACTTC

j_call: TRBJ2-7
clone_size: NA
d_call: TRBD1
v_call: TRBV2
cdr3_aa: CASSEPGTGEDEQYF
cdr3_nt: TGTGCCAGCAGTGAACCCGGGACAGGAGAGGACGAGCAGTACTTC

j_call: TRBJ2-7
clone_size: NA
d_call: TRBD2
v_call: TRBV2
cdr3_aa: CASSGTSGYYEQYF
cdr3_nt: TGTGCCAGCAGTGGGACTAGCGGGTACTACGAGCAGTACTTC

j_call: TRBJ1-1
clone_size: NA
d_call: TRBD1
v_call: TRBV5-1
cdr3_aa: CASSRRTGENTEAFF
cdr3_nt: TGCGCCAGCAGCAGAAGGACAGGAGAAAACACTGAAGCTTTCTTT

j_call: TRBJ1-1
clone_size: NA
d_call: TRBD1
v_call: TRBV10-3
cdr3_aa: CAATGTATEAFF
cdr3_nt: TGTGCCGCGACAGGGACGGCTACTGAAGCTTTCTTT

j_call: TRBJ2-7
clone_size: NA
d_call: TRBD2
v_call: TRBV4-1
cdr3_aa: CASSLTSGISYEQYF
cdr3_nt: TGCGCCAGCAGCCTTACTAGCGGGATCTCCTACGAGCAGTACTTC

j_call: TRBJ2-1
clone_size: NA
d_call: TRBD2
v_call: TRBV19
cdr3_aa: CASTPSLGASGGAGQFF
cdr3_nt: TGTGCCAGTACCCCTTCCCTCGGCGCTAGCGGGGGGGCGGGGCAGTTCTTC

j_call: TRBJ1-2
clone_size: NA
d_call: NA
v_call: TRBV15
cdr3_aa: CATSRDPGAYGYTF
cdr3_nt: TGTGCCACCAGCAGAGACCCAGGGGCCTATGGCTACACCTTC

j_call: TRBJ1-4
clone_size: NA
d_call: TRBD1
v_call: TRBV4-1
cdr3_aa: CASSPEPGQGDEKLFF
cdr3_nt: TGCGCCAGCAGCCCAGAACCGGGACAGGGGGATGAAAAACTGTTTTTT

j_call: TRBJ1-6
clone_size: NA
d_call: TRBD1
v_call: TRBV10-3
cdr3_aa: CAIRRGTGDSPLHF
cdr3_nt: TGTGCCATCCGCAGAGGGACAGGCGATTCACCCCTCCACTTT

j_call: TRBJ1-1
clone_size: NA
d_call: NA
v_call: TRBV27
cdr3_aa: CASSLLGPNTEAFF
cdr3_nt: TGTGCCAGCAGTTTATTGGGGCCGAACACTGAAGCTTTCTTT

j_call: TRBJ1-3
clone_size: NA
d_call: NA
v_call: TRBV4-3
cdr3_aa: CASSQDMGTSSGNTIYF
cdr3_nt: TGCGCCAGCAGCCAAGATATGGGGACTTCCTCTGGAAACACCATATATTTT

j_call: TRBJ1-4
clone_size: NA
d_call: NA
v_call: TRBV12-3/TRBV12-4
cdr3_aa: CASSFYAGEKLFF
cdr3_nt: TGTGCCAGCAGTTTCTACGCGGGCGAAAAACTGTTTTTT

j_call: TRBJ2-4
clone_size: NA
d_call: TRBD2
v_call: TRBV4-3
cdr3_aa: CASSQDSASGGSLAKNIQYF
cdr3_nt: TGCGCCAGCAGCCAAGATTCGGCTAGCGGGGGGTCTCTAGCCAAAAACATTCAGTACTTC

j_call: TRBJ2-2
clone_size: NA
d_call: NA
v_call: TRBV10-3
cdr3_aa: CAISPRGADGELFF
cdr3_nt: TGTGCCATCAGTCCTCGCGGGGCGGACGGGGAGCTGTTTTTT

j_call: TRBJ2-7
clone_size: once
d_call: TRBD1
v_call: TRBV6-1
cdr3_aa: CASSEGTANSYEQYF
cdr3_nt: TGTGCCAGCAGTGAGGGGACAGCTAACTCCTACGAGCAGTACTTC

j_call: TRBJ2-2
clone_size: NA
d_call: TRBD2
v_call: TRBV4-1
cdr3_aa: CASSQLAGGSTGELFF
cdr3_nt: TGCGCCAGCAGCCAACTAGCGGGGGGCTCGACCGGGGAGCTGTTTTTT

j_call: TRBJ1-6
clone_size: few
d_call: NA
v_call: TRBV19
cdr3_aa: CASSFQGGSPLHF
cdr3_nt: TGTGCCAGTAGTTTTCAGGGAGGGTCACCCCTCCACTTT

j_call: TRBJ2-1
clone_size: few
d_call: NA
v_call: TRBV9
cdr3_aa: CASSVAQGNEQFF
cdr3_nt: TGTGCCAGCAGCGTAGCACAGGGTAATGAGCAGTTCTTC

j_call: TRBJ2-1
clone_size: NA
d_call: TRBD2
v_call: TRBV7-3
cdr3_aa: CASSPGLAGGGLFF
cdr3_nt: TGTGCCAGCAGCCCGGGACTAGCGGGAGGGGGTTTGTTCTTC

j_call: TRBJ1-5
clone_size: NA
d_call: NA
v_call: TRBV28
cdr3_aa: CASSLLFRQGNQPQHF
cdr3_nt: TGTGCCAGCAGTTTATTATTTAGACAGGGCAATCAGCCCCAGCATTTT

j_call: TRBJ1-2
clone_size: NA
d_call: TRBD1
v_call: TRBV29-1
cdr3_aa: CSVGVGTGIGVGYTF
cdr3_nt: TGCAGCGTTGGAGTTGGGACAGGGATTGGGGTCGGCTACACCTTC

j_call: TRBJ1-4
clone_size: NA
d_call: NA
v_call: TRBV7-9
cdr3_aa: CASSGPLEEKLFF
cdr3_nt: TGTGCCAGCAGCGGCCCTCTGGAGGAAAAACTGTTTTTT

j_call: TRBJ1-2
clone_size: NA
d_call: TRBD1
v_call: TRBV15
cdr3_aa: CATSRLGQGINYGYTF
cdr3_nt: TGTGCCACCAGCAGACTCGGACAGGGGATTAACTATGGCTACACCTTC

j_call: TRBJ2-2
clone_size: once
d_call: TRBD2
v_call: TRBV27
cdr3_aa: CASSFLAGNTGELFF
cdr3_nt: TGTGCCAGCAGTTTCTTAGCGGGGAACACCGGGGAGCTGTTTTTT

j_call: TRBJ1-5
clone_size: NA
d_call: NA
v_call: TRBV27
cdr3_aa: CASSPDLDRNYQPQHF
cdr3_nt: TGTGCCAGCAGTCCCGACCTCGACAGGAATTATCAGCCCCAGCATTTT

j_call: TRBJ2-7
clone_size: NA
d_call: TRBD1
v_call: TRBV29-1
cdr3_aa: CSVARQGSYEQYF
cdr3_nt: TGCAGCGTCGCACGACAGGGGTCCTACGAGCAGTACTTC

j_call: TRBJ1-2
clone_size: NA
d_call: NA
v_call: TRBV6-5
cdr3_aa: CASSYYGGFHTF
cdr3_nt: TGTGCCAGCAGTTACTACGGGGGGTTCCACACCTTC

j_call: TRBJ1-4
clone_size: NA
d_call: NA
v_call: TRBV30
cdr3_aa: CAWTGTSTLGEKLFF
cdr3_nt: TGTGCCTGGACTGGGACTTCTACCTTGGGGGAAAAACTGTTTTTT

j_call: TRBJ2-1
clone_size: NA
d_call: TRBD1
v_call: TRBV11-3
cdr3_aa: CASSLGEGASYNEQFF
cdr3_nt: TGTGCCAGCAGCTTGGGAGAGGGGGCTTCCTACAATGAGCAGTTCTTC

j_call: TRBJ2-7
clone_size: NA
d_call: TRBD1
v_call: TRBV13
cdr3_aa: CASSLIGGTGLYEQYF
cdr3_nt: TGTGCCAGCAGCTTAATAGGTGGGACAGGGTTGTACGAGCAGTACTTC

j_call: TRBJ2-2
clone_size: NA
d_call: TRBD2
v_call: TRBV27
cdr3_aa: CASSLAPPLAGGTGELFF
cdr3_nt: TGTGCCAGCAGTTTAGCCCCCCCCCTAGCGGGTGGCACCGGGGAGCTGTTTTTT

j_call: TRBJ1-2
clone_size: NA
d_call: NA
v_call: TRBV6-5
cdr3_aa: CASSYSIGETNYGYTF
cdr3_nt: TGTGCCAGCAGTTACTCGATTGGGGAGACTAACTATGGCTACACCTTC

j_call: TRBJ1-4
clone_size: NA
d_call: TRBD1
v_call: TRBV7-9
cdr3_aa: CASSLLTWQGAATNEKLFF
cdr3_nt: TGTGCCAGCAGCTTATTAACCTGGCAGGGGGCTGCAACTAATGAAAAACTGTTTTTT

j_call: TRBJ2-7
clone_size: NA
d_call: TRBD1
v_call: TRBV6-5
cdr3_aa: CASSYSTGLAYEQYF
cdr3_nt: TGTGCCAGCAGTTACTCGACAGGGTTAGCCTACGAGCAGTACTTC